Detailed here is one TCR beta chain. The table came from immunoSEQ multiplex PCR; TCRdb's copy has only in-frame clones and leaves some out. The profile shows approximately 300,000 clones, about 89% of them singletons. This sample was taken from a study of blood T cell repertoires in COVID-19. Participants came from some 26 US areas, aged about 18 to 89 years. This sequence originates from a man between 60 and 75 years old who had recovered from COVID-19. Sequenced material: PBMCs or T cells enriched from blood (not recorded which).

The CDR3 bases are TGTGCCAGCAGTTACGCAGGGGGAGGCTATGGCTACACCTTC. Translation gives CASSYAGGGYGYTF. The chain carries TRBV6-2 or TRBV6-3 and TRBJ1-2, with TRBD1 matching over 7 bases. Germline V gene sequence: CDR1 MNHEY, CDR2 SVGEGT. The CDR3 sequence is 14 residues long. V shed 2 bases, J shed 4 bases, and the junction held 4 bases outside the gene matches.